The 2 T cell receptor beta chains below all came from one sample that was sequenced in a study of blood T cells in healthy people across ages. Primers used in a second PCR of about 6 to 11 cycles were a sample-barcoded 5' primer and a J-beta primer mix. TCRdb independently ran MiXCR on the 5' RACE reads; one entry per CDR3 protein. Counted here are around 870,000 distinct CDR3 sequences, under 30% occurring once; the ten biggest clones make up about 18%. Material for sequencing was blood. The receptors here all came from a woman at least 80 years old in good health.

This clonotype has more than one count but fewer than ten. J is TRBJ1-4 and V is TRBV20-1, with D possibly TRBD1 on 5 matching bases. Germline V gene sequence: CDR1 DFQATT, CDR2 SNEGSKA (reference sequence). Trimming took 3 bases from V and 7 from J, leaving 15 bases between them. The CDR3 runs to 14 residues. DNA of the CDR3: TGCAGTGCTAGGGATTTGACAGCCACTGAAAAACTGTTTTTT. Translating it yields CSARDLTATEKLFF.

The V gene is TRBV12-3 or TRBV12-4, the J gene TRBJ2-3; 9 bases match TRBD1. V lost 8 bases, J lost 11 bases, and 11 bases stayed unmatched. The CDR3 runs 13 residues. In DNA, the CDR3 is TGTGCCAGCGGGACAGGGAGAACAGATGTGCAGTATTTT. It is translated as CASGTGRTDVQYF.